The T cell receptor (beta chain) under discussion was sequenced for a study of OX40 agonist ivuxolimab in advanced cancers. Study in general: Dose-escalation patients had hepatocellular carcinoma, melanoma, renal cell or head and neck cancer. Study-wide results and caveats: The work left the antigen specificity of expanded peripheral T cells undetermined. On average, CD8+ T cells showed a greater number of expanded clones than CD4+.

Libraries were prepared by immunoSEQ multiplex PCR; TCRdb keeps only in-frame clonotypes and omits some of them. This sample has approximately 77,000 clones; over 80% occur once, and the top ten carry roughly 15%. With V trimmed by 5 bases and J by 5 bases, 8 bases remained unmatched. The CDR3 runs 16 residues. CDR1 is MNHEY and CDR2 is SMNVEV in the germline V gene (reference sequence). This clone was recorded only once. Its antigen is undetermined. This specimen was CD4+ or CD8+ T cells sorted from blood, taken in a trial of the OX40 agonist ivuxolimab. The J gene is TRBJ2-3, the V gene TRBV27, with TRBD2 matching over 12 bases. The TCR originated in an adult with an advanced solid tumor such as melanoma, head and neck, liver or kidney cancer. CDR3: CASSTSASGRGDTQYF. CDR3 sequence (DNA): TGTGCCAGCAGTACCTCAGCTAGCGGGAGGGGAGATACGCAGTATTTT.